Listed below are T cell receptor beta chains from one sample, sequenced in a study of CXCR3-negative and CXCR3-positive naive CD8 T cells. TCRdb re-called the 5' RACE reads; every CDR3 protein appears as one record, without DNA. This sample's clone table lists 4,500 to 6,000 distinct CDR3 sequences. The sequenced sample consisted of naive CXCR3+ CD8+ T cells from blood. The receptors stem from a human donor in good health. Some clones in this sample may be carry-over from other donors' samples. CDR3s include the opening cysteine and the closing phenylalanine or tryptophan. A row's size may be missing; if present it is once, few, many or a size class.

v_gene: TRBV20-1
j_gene: TRBJ2-6
abundance: medium-sized
CDR3aa: CSARDYTGGTSSGANVLTF

v_gene: TRBV29-1
j_gene: TRBJ1-5
abundance: .
CDR3aa: CSVLGGNNQPQHF

v_gene: TRBV10-3
j_gene: TRBJ2-7
abundance: medium-sized
CDR3aa: CAISESETGWEQYF

v_gene: TRBV29-1
j_gene: TRBJ1-2
abundance: medium-sized
CDR3aa: CSVDKTGAVGGYTF

v_gene: TRBV5-1
j_gene: TRBJ1-1
abundance: medium-sized
CDR3aa: CASSLVDTQNTEAFF

v_gene: TRBV7-6
j_gene: TRBJ2-1
abundance: medium-sized
CDR3aa: CASSLSLAGPYLEQFF

v_gene: TRBV28
j_gene: TRBJ2-7
abundance: medium-sized
CDR3aa: CASSPLAETSYEQYF

v_gene: TRBV5-6
j_gene: TRBJ2-1
abundance: .
CDR3aa: CASSPPWGSSYNEQFF

v_gene: TRBV12-3/TRBV12-4
j_gene: TRBJ2-1
abundance: medium-sized
CDR3aa: CASSLAFGLSEQFF

v_gene: TRBV7-9
j_gene: TRBJ2-7
abundance: .
CDR3aa: CASSFARETPGEQYF

v_gene: TRBV5-1
j_gene: TRBJ2-5
abundance: .
CDR3aa: CASSFEASSGTQYF

v_gene: TRBV7-2
j_gene: TRBJ1-1
abundance: .
CDR3aa: CASSLALGGTEAFF

v_gene: TRBV6-5
j_gene: TRBJ2-2
abundance: .
CDR3aa: CASTIYANTGELFF

v_gene: TRBV12-3/TRBV12-4
j_gene: TRBJ2-7
abundance: medium-sized
CDR3aa: CASSWAARTYEQYF

v_gene: TRBV9
j_gene: TRBJ1-6
abundance: medium-sized
CDR3aa: CASSVSSINSPLHF

v_gene: TRBV12-3/TRBV12-4
j_gene: TRBJ1-2
abundance: large
CDR3aa: CASSGGARRGYTF

v_gene: TRBV29-1
j_gene: TRBJ2-7
abundance: medium-sized
CDR3aa: CSVRTGEGYEQYF

v_gene: TRBV2
j_gene: TRBJ2-1
abundance: medium-sized
CDR3aa: CASSVNKYNEQFF

v_gene: TRBV19
j_gene: TRBJ2-1
abundance: .
CDR3aa: CASSADSGIPDEQFF

v_gene: TRBV4-3
j_gene: TRBJ2-3
abundance: medium-sized
CDR3aa: CASSQVAGVTDTQYF

v_gene: TRBV15
j_gene: TRBJ2-5
abundance: .
CDR3aa: CATLNREQETQYF

v_gene: TRBV29-1
j_gene: TRBJ2-7
abundance: .
CDR3aa: CSVEDNSYEQYF

v_gene: TRBV15
j_gene: TRBJ2-1
abundance: medium-sized
CDR3aa: CATSRDGGSSYNEQFF

v_gene: TRBV10-3
j_gene: TRBJ1-2
abundance: .
CDR3aa: CAISAVEDYGYTF

v_gene: TRBV5-6
j_gene: TRBJ2-1
abundance: .
CDR3aa: CASSLVGVPAEQFF

v_gene: TRBV21-1
j_gene: TRBJ1-4
abundance: .
CDR3aa: CASSKRLQIPSLYEKLFFF

v_gene: TRBV11-2
j_gene: TRBJ2-1
abundance: .
CDR3aa: CASSLGGRSSYNEQFF

v_gene: TRBV29-1
j_gene: TRBJ2-7
abundance: medium-sized
CDR3aa: CSVDDLYEQYF

v_gene: TRBV29-1
j_gene: TRBJ2-7
abundance: .
CDR3aa: CSVIRTGNEQYF

v_gene: TRBV18
j_gene: TRBJ2-7
abundance: .
CDR3aa: CASSPPDTYEQYF

v_gene: TRBV25-1
j_gene: TRBJ1-5
abundance: .
CDR3aa: CASSPGTGDFNQPQHF

v_gene: TRBV7-3
j_gene: TRBJ2-1
abundance: .
CDR3aa: CASSERPGQGADEQFF

v_gene: TRBV7-8
j_gene: TRBJ2-3
abundance: medium-sized
CDR3aa: CASSLTSGRPDTQYF

v_gene: TRBV7-9
j_gene: TRBJ2-7
abundance: medium-sized
CDR3aa: CASSLGAGSSYEQYF

v_gene: TRBV3-1
j_gene: TRBJ2-3
abundance: medium-sized
CDR3aa: CASSQVNLPGDTQYF

v_gene: TRBV4-3
j_gene: TRBJ2-5
abundance: medium-sized
CDR3aa: CASSHEIGQETQYF

v_gene: TRBV7-9
j_gene: TRBJ2-5
abundance: medium-sized
CDR3aa: CASSSRGETQYF

v_gene: TRBV7-8
j_gene: TRBJ2-7
abundance: .
CDR3aa: CASSLGGATYEQYF

v_gene: TRBV29-1
j_gene: TRBJ2-1
abundance: medium-sized
CDR3aa: CSVVSLAGVHNEQFF

v_gene: TRBV29-1
j_gene: TRBJ2-1
abundance: medium-sized
CDR3aa: CSVEVQGWDEQFF

v_gene: TRBV20-1
j_gene: TRBJ2-7
abundance: medium-sized
CDR3aa: CSARPTGTYEQYF

v_gene: TRBV4-3
j_gene: TRBJ2-7
abundance: .
CDR3aa: CASSQGVGGRAFYEQYF

v_gene: TRBV9
j_gene: TRBJ1-4
abundance: .
CDR3aa: CASSQKGQGGTNEKLFF

v_gene: TRBV2
j_gene: TRBJ1-1
abundance: .
CDR3aa: CASRVPLGQGTEAFF

v_gene: TRBV2
j_gene: TRBJ2-1
abundance: .
CDR3aa: CASSELGTRTSYNEQFF

v_gene: TRBV7-8
j_gene: TRBJ2-7
abundance: .
CDR3aa: CASSFGQGVYYEQYF

v_gene: TRBV29-1
j_gene: TRBJ2-3
abundance: .
CDR3aa: CSVAGTVPTDTQYF

v_gene: TRBV25-1
j_gene: TRBJ1-2
abundance: .
CDR3aa: CASSHRASNYGYTF

v_gene: TRBV27
j_gene: TRBJ2-7
abundance: .
CDR3aa: CASSPRTFYEQYF

v_gene: TRBV19
j_gene: TRBJ2-4
abundance: .
CDR3aa: CASIDGNIQYF

v_gene: TRBV29-1
j_gene: TRBJ1-2
abundance: .
CDR3aa: CSVDRGGNYGYTF

v_gene: TRBV2
j_gene: TRBJ2-7
abundance: .
CDR3aa: CASRGEATYEQYF

v_gene: TRBV3-1
j_gene: TRBJ2-1
abundance: .
CDR3aa: CASSPTNNEQFF